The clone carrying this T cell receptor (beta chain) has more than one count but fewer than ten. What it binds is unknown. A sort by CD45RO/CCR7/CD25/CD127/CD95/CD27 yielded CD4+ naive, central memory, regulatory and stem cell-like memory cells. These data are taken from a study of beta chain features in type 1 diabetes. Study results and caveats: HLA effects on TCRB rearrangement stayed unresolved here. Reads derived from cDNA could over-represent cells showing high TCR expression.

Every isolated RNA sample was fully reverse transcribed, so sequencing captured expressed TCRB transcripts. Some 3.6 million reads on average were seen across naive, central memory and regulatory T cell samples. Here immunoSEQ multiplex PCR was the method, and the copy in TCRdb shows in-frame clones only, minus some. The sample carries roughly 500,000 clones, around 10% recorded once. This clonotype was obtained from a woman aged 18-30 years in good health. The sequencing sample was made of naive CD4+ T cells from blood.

The CDR3 DNA sequence: TGCGCCAGCAGCGATCCGGGGACAGGGCGCCATGAGCAGTTCTTC. Protein: CASSDPGTGRHEQFF. The chain is built from TRBV5-1 and TRBJ2-1, with TRBD1 identical over 9 bases. V lost 4 bases, J lost 8 bases, and 10 bases stayed unmatched. CDR3 length equals 15 residues. Germline CDR1 and CDR2: SGHRS and YFSETQ.